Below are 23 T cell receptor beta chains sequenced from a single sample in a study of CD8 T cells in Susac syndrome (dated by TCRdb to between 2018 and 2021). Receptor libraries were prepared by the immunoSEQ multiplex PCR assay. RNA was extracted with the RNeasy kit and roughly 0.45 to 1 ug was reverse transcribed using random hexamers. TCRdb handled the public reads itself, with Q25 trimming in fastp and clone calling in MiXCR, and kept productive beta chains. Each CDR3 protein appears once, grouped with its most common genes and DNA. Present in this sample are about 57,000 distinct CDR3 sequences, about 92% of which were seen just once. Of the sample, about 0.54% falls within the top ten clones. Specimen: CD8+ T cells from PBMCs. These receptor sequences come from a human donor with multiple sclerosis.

The CDR3 reads CASSLDGRVNEQFF. The CDR3 DNA sequence: TGTGCCAGCAGTTTAGACGGAAGGGTCAATGAGCAGTTCTTC. This chain uses TRBV12-3 or TRBV12-4 with TRBJ2-1, with D unclear. The CDR3 has 14 amino acids. The V end lost 1 base, the J end lost 6 bases, and 10 bases lay between the germline ends.

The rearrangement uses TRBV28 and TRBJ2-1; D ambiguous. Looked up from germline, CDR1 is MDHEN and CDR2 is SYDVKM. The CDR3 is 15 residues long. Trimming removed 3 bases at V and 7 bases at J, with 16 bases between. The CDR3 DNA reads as TGTGCCAGCAGTTTCTCGGGCAATCCCAATAATGAGCAGTTCTTC. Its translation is CASSFSGNPNNEQFF.

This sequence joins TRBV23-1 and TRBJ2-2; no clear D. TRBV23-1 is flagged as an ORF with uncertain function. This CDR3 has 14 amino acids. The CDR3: CAVLPGRYTGELFF. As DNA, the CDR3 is TGCGCGGTACTACCCGGCCGTTACACCGGGGAGCTGTTTTTT.

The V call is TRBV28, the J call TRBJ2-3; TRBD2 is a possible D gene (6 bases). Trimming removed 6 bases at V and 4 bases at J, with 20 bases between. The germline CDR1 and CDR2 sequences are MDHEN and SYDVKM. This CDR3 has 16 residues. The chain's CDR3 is CASSREAHGSSDTQYF. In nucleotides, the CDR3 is TGTGCCAGCAGCAGAGAGGCCCACGGGAGTTCAGATACGCAGTATTTT. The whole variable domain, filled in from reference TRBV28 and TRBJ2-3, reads DVKVTQSSRYLVKRTGEKVFLECVQDMDHENMFWYRQDPGLGLRLIYFSYDVKMKEKGDIPEGYSVSREKKERFSLILESASTNQTSMYLCASSREAHGSSDTQYFGPGTRLTVL.

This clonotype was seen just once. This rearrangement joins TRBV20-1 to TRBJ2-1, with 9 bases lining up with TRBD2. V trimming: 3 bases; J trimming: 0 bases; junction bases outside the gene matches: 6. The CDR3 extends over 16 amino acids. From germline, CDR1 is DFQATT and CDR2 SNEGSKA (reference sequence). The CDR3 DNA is TGCAGTGCTAGGGACATTAGCGGGAGCTCCTACAATGAGCAGTTCTTC. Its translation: CSARDISGSSYNEQFF.

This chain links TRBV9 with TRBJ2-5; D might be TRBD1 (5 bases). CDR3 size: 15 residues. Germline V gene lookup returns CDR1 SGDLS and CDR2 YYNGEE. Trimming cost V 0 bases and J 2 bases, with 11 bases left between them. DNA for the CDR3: TGTGCCAGCAGCGTAGTAGGGGCCCCACAAGAGACCCAGTACTTC. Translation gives CASSVVGAPQETQYF. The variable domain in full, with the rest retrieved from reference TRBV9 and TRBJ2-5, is DSGVTQTPKHLITATGQRVTLRCSPRSGDLSVYWYQQSLDQGLQFLIQYYNGEERAKGNILERFSAQQFPDLHSELNLSSLELGDSALYFCASSVVGAPQETQYFGPGTRLLVL.

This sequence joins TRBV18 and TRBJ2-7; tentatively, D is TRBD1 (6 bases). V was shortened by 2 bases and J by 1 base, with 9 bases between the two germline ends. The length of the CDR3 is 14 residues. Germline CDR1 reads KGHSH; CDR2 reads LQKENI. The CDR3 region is CASSPGTNSYEQYF. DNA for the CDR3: TGTGCCAGCTCACCAGGGACAAATTCCTACGAGCAGTACTTC.

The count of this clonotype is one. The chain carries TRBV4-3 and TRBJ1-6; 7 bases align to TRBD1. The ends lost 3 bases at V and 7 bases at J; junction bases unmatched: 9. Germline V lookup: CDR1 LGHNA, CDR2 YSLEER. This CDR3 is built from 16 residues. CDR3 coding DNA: TGCGCCAGCAGCCAGGACACAGGGGCCGGGAATTCACCCCTCCACTTT. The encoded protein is CASSQDTGAGNSPLHF.

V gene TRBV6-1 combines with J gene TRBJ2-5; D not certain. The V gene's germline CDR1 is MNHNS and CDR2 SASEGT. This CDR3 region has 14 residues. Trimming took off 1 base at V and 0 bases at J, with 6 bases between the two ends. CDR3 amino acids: CASSEDSYQETQYF. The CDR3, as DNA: TGTGCCAGCAGTGAAGACAGTTACCAAGAGACCCAGTACTTC.

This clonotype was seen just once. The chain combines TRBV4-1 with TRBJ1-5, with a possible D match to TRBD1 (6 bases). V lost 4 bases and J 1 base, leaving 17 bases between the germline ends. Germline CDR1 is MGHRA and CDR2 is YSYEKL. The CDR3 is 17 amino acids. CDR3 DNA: TGCGCCAGCAGCCCCAACCCCTTACAGGGAAGCAATCAGCCCCAGCATTTT. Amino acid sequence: CASSPNPLQGSNQPQHF.

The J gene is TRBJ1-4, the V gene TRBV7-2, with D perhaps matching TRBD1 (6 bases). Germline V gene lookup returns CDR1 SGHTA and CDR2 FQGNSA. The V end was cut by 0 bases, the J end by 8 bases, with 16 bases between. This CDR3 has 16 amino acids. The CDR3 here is CASSLAIPGVGEKLFF. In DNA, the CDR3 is TGTGCCAGCAGCTTAGCAATCCCAGGGGTCGGGGAAAAACTGTTTTTT. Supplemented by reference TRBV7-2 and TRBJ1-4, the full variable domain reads GAGVSQSPSNKVTEKGKDVELRCDPISGHTALYWYRQSLGQGLEFLIYFQGNSAPDKSGLPSDRFSAERTGGSVSTLTIQRTQQEDSAVYLCASSLAIPGVGEKLFFGSGTQLSVL.

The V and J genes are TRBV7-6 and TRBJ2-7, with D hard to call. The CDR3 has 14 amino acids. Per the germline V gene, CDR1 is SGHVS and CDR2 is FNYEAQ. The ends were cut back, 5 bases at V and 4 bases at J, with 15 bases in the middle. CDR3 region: CASSTLEEDYEQYF. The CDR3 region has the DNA TGTGCCAGCAGCACCCTCGAAGAGGATTACGAGCAGTACTTC.

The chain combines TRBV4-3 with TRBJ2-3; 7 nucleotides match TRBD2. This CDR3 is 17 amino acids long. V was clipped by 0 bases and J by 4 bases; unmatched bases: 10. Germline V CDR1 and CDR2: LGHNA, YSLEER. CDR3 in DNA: TGCGCCAGCAGCCAAGATCAGGGAGCGGGGAGGGCAGATACGCAGTATTTT. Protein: CASSQDQGAGRADTQYF.

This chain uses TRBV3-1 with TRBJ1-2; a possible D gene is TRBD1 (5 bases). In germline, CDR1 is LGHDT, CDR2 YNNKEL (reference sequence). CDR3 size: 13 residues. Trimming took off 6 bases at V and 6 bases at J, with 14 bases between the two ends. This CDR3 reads CASSPRGVDGYTF. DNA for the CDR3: TGTGCCAGCAGTCCCCGGGGCGTCGATGGCTACACCTTC. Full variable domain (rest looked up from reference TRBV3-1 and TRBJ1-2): DTAVSQTPKYLVTQMGNDKSIKCEQNLGHDTMYWYKQDSKKFLKIMFSYNNKELIINETVPNRFSPKSPDKAHLNLHINSLELGDSAVYFCASSPRGVDGYTFGSGTRLTVV.

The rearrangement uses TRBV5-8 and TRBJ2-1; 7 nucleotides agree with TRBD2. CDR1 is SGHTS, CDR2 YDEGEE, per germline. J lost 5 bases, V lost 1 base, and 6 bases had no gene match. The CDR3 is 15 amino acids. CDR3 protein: CASSLTGLGHNEQFF. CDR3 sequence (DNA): TGTGCCAGCAGCTTGACTGGACTAGGACACAATGAGCAGTTCTTC.

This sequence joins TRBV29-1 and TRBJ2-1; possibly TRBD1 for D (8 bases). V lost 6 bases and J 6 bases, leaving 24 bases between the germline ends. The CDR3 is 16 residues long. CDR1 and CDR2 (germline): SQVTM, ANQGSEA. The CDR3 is CSVDRRGQGGGNEQFF. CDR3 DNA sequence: TGCAGCGTCGACCGCCGTGGACAGGGAGGGGGCAATGAGCAGTTCTTC.

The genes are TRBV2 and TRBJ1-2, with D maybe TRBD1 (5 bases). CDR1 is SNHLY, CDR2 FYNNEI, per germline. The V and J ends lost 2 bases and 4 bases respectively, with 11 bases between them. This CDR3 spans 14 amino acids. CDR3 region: CASSELGATYGYTF. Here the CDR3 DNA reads TGTGCCAGCAGTGAATTAGGGGCGACCTATGGCTACACCTTC. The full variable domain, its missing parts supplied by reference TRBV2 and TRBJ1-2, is EPEVTQTPSHQVTQMGQEVILRCVPISNHLYFYWYRQILGQKVEFLVSFYNNEISEKSEIFDDQFSVERPDGSNFTLKIRSTKLEDSAMYFCASSELGATYGYTFGSGTRLTVV.

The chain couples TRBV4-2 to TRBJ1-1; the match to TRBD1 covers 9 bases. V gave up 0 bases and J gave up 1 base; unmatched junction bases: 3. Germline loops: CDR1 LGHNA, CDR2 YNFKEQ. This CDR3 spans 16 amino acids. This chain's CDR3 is CASSQEQGARNTEAFF. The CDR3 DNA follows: TGTGCCAGCAGCCAAGAACAGGGGGCGAGGAACACTGAAGCTTTCTTT.

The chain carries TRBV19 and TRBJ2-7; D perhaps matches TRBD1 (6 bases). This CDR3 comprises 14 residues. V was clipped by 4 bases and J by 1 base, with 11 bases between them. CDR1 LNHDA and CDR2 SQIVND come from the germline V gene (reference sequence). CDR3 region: CASSTQGKSYEQYF. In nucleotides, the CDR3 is TGTGCCAGTAGTACGCAGGGGAAATCCTACGAGCAGTACTTC.

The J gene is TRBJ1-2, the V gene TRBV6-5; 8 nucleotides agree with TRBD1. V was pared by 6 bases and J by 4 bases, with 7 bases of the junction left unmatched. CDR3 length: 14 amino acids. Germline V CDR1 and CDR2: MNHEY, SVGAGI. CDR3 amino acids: CASRYRGTVYGYTF. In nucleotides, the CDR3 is TGTGCCAGCAGGTACAGGGGGACGGTCTATGGCTACACCTTC.

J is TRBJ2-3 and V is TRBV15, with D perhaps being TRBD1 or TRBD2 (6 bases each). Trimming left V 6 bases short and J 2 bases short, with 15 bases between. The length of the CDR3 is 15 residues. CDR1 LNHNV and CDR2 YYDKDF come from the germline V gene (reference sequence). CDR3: CATSSSGAFTDTQYF. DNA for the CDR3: TGTGCCACCAGTAGTTCGGGGGCCTTCACAGATACGCAGTATTTT.

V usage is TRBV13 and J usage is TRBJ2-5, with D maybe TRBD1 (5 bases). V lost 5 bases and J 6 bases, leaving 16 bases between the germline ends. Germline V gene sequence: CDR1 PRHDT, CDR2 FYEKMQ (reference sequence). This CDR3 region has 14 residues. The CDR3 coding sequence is TGTGCCAGCAGCCCCCCGGACACCCAGAAGACCCAGTACTTC. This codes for CASSPPDTQKTQYF.

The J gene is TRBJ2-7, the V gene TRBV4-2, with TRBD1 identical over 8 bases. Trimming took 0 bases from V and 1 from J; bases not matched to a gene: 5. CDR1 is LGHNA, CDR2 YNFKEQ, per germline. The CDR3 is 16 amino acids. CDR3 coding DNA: TGTGCCAGCAGCCAAGATTACGGACAGGGATCCTACGAGCAGTACTTC. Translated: CASSQDYGQGSYEQYF.